This TCR beta chain was sequenced in a study of T cells expressing NK-cell markers. Study context: Among the eight sequenced donors, seven tested HCMV-seropositive and one tested seronegative.

5'RACE template switching built TCR beta cDNA with unique molecular identifiers. TCRdb re-called the 5' RACE reads and shows each CDR3 protein once, DNA omitted. This specimen shows 500,000 or so distinct CDR3 sequences; the ten leading clones hold roughly 3.6%. The material sequenced was blood T cells: a sorted CD56 or NKG2C T cell subset, CD4+ or CD8+ T cells, or bulk PBMC T cells (not recorded which). This receptor was taken from a man in his late teens or twenties in good health.

This CDR3 is CASSLGAGYNEQLF. The chain recombines TRBV28 with TRBJ2-1; no DNA is available, so the TRBD1 call from TCRdb remains unchecked. The CDR3 is 14 amino acids. Germline V gene sequence: CDR1 MDHEN, CDR2 SYDVKM.